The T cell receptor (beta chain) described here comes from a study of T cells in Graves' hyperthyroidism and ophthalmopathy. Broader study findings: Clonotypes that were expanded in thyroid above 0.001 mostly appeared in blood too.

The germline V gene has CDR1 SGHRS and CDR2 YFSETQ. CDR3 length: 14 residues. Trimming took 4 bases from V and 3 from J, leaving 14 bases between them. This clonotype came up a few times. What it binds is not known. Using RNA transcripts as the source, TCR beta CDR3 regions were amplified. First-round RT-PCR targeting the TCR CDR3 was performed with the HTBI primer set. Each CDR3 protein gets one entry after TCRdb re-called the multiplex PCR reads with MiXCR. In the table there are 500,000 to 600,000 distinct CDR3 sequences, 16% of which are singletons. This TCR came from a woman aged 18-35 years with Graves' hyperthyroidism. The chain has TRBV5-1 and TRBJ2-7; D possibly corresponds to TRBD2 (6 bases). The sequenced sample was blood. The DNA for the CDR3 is TGCGCCAGCAGCAAGCGGGTGGGGAACTACGAGCAGTACTTC. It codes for CASSKRVGNYEQYF.